A single sample gave rise to the 28 T cell receptor beta chains below, sequenced in a study of CD8 T cells in ankylosing spondylitis (dated by TCRdb to 2017 to 2019). The library was produced with 5' RACE. Instrument on record: Illumina HiSeq 2500. TCRdb's own reprocessing of the public reads used fastp at Q25 and MiXCR and kept productive beta chains. All rows with the same CDR3 protein become a single entry with the most common DNA and genes. This sample lists 250,000 to 350,000 distinct CDR3 sequences; over 15% were detected once. Together, the top ten hold about 8.2% of the sample. The sequenced sample was blood, either unsorted or a sorted T cell fraction (not recorded which). The receptors were sampled from a male donor with ankylosing spondylitis or in good health (not recorded which).

V gene TRBV20-1 combines with J gene TRBJ2-3; D is unclear. Trimming left V 3 bases short and J 0 bases short, with 13 bases between. The CDR3 is made up of 15 amino acids. Germline V gene sequence: CDR1 DFQATT, CDR2 SNEGSKA (reference sequence). CDR3 residues: CSARNSYQSTDTQYF. CDR3 coding DNA: TGCAGTGCTAGGAACTCATACCAAAGCACAGATACGCAGTATTTT.

This clonotype was seen only a few times. The rearrangement uses TRBV6-1 and TRBJ2-3, with TRBD1 as a possible D gene (5 bases). Looked up from germline, CDR1 is MNHNS and CDR2 is SASEGT. CDR3 size: 14 residues. V was shortened by 5 bases and J by 0 bases, with 9 bases between the two germline ends. The DNA for the CDR3 is TGTGCCAGCAGTCTTAGACAGAGCACAGATACGCAGTATTTT. Its protein product is CASSLRQSTDTQYF.

This clonotype was counted only a few times. J is TRBJ2-5 and V is TRBV29-1; D possibly corresponds to TRBD1 (6 bases). The CDR3 has 13 amino acids. V was pared by 3 bases and J by 2 bases, with 10 bases between. Germline CDR1 and CDR2: SQVTM and ANQGSEA. CDR3 loop: CSVELQGQETQYF. DNA for the CDR3: TGCAGCGTTGAGTTACAGGGACAAGAGACCCAGTACTTC.

This clonotype has a handful of counts. The CDR3 DNA reads as TGTGCCAGCTCCGGACTAGCGGGGGGCCAAGAGACCCAGTACTTC. Translation gives CASSGLAGGQETQYF. This rearrangement joins TRBV18 to TRBJ2-5; 14 nucleotides agree with TRBD2. Trimming removed 6 bases from V and 1 base from J; junction bases left unmatched: 1. The V gene's germline CDR1 is KGHSH and CDR2 LQKENI. CDR3 size: 15 residues.

The chain joins TRBV24-1 to TRBJ1-5; possibly TRBD1 for D (5 bases). The length of the CDR3 is 14 residues. CDR1 and CDR2 from the germline V gene are KGHDR and SFDVKD. The V end was cut by 10 bases, the J end by 2 bases, with 14 bases between. CDR3 coding DNA: TGTGCCACGTCGGCGGGGGGAGGCAATCAGCCCCAGCATTTT. Residues: CATSAGGGNQPQHF.

The V call is TRBV18, the J call TRBJ1-1; tentatively, D is TRBD1 (5 bases). V lost 3 bases and J 2 bases, leaving 10 bases between the germline ends. Per the germline V gene, CDR1 is KGHSH and CDR2 is LQKENI. This CDR3 spans 14 amino acids. The CDR3 nucleotides are TGTGCCAGCTCACCGTCAGGGCTAAACACTGAAGCTTTCTTT. It yields the protein CASSPSGLNTEAFF.

This clonotype came up many times. This sequence joins TRBV6-1 and TRBJ2-1, with TRBD1 matching 11 bases. V trimming: 6 bases; J trimming: 6 bases; junction bases outside the gene matches: 4. Per germline, CDR1 MNHNS and CDR2 SASEGT. The CDR3 runs 14 residues. The CDR3 nucleotides read TGTGCCAGCAGGTCCGGGACAGGGGGCAATGAGCAGTTCTTC. Amino acid sequence: CASRSGTGGNEQFF.

This clonotype was counted ten times or more. The chain uses TRBV12-3 or TRBV12-4 and TRBJ1-2; perhaps TRBD1 as D (5 bases). Trimming pared 4 bases from V and 7 bases from J, leaving 10 bases between. The CDR3 totals 12 residues. The CDR3 DNA sequence: TGTGCCAGCAGTTATCCGGGACGTGGCTACACCTTC. This codes for CASSYPGRGYTF.

The rearrangement uses TRBV4-2 and TRBJ2-3, with a tentative D call TRBD2 (6 bases). V gave up 2 bases and J gave up 0 bases, with 15 bases separating them. CDR1 is LGHNA, CDR2 YNFKEQ, per germline. CDR3 size: 17 residues. Here the CDR3 DNA reads TGTGCCAGCAGCCAATTTAACGGGGGACCTAGCACAGATACGCAGTATTTT. Translating it yields CASSQFNGGPSTDTQYF.

This clonotype was recorded only once. This chain links TRBV19 with TRBJ2-1; 7 bases map to TRBD1. J was trimmed by 7 bases and V by 6 bases; bases with no gene match: 9. Looked up from germline, CDR1 is LNHDA and CDR2 is SQIVND (reference sequence). This CDR3 is built from 14 residues. The DNA of the CDR3 is TGTGCCAGTAGGCTAGGGGGCCTAGGGAATGAGCAGTTCTTC. It encodes CASRLGGLGNEQFF.

In its sample, this clonotype was seen many times. J is TRBJ2-2 and V is TRBV10-3; D gene uncertain. CDR3 length equals 13 residues. The V gene lost 8 bases and the J gene lost 2 bases, with 9 bases spanning the gap. CDR1 ENHRY and CDR2 SYGVKD come from the germline V gene. The CDR3 protein is CAIGGLNTGELFF. The CDR3 DNA is TGTGCCATCGGCGGTCTCAACACCGGGGAGCTGTTTTTT.

This clonotype was counted a few times. The rearrangement uses TRBV21-1 and TRBJ2-7; the tabulated D call, TRBD1, remains unverified against the DNA. TRBV21-1 is classified as a pseudogene. This CDR3 comprises 12 residues. This CDR3 reads CASSIQGLAQYV. The CDR3, as DNA: TGTGCCAGCAGCATTCAGGGCCTCGCGCAGTACGTC.

V gene TRBV7-2 combines with J gene TRBJ2-3; D might be TRBD1 (6 bases). Trimming pared 5 bases from V and 1 base from J, leaving 16 bases between. Germline-derived CDR1 and CDR2 are SGHTA and FQGNSA. The CDR3 loop spans 16 amino acids. This CDR3 is CASSTGTQERTDTQYF. Written as DNA, the CDR3 is TGTGCCAGCAGCACGGGGACACAGGAACGCACAGATACGCAGTATTTT.

This clonotype was recorded a few times. The V gene is TRBV28, the J gene TRBJ2-5; 8 nucleotides align to TRBD1. CDR1 is MDHEN, CDR2 SYDVKM, per germline. V trimming: 6 bases; J trimming: 1 base; junction bases outside the gene matches: 7. The CDR3 totals 15 residues. The CDR3: CASSSPTGGQETQYF. In DNA, the CDR3 is TGTGCCAGCAGCTCTCCTACAGGGGGCCAAGAGACCCAGTACTTC. Using reference TRBV28 and TRBJ2-5 for the parts outside the CDR3, the full variable domain is DVKVTQSSRYLVKRTGEKVFLECVQDMDHENMFWYRQDPGLGLRLIYFSYDVKMKEKGDIPEGYSVSREKKERFSLILESASTNQTSMYLCASSSPTGGQETQYFGPGTRLLVL.

This CDR3 is CSAPAWTSDEQFF. DNA of the CDR3: TGCAGTGCCCCAGCTTGGACATCTGATGAGCAGTTCTTC. The rearrangement links TRBV20-1 to TRBJ2-1, with a tentative D call TRBD1 (5 bases). Germline values: CDR1 DFQATT, CDR2 SNEGSKA (reference sequence). The CDR3 is 13 amino acids. The V end was cut by 6 bases, the J end by 8 bases, with 17 bases between.

V usage is TRBV5-1 and J usage is TRBJ2-3; a weak D match, TRBD2 (5 bases). The germline gives CDR1 SGHRS, CDR2 YFSETQ. Trimming removed 7 bases from V and 3 bases from J, with 18 bases in between. The CDR3 totals 15 residues. CDR3: CASAQYEGLTDTQYF. The CDR3 DNA is TGCGCCAGCGCCCAATACGAGGGCCTGACAGATACGCAGTATTTT.

The rearrangement uses TRBV12-3 or TRBV12-4 and TRBJ2-1; D is perhaps TRBD2 (5 bases). The CDR3 spans 21 residues. V dropped 4 bases and J dropped 0 bases, with 28 bases sitting between them. For the CDR3, the DNA is TGTGCCAGCAGTTCCATAATCGGACTCTCTACTTATAAATACTCCTACAATGAGCAGTTCTTC. It translates to CASSSIIGLSTYKYSYNEQFF.

J is TRBJ2-1 and V is TRBV7-3; 7 bases agree with TRBD1. Germline V CDR1 and CDR2: SGHTA, FQGTGA. The CDR3 sequence is 16 residues long. V shed 0 bases and J 1 base; nucleotides not matched to a gene: 3. Written as DNA, the CDR3 is TGTGCCAGCAGCTTAACTTGGACAGGATCCTACAATGAGCAGTTCTTC. This gives the protein CASSLTWTGSYNEQFF.

The table lists this clonotype with many counts. The chain has TRBV5-6 and TRBJ1-1; D perhaps matches TRBD1 (5 bases). The germline gives CDR1 SGHDT, CDR2 YYEEEE. The CDR3 is 13 residues long. Trimming pared 1 base from V and 5 bases from J, leaving 9 bases between. The CDR3 DNA is TGTGCCAGCAGCTTGCAGGGTCGGACTGAAGCTTTCTTT. Translated: CASSLQGRTEAFF.

Details on this clonotype: A read error may produce the germline difference seen at one junction end. V is TRBV5-1 and J is TRBJ1-4; 11 bases map to TRBD1. CDR1 is SGHRS and CDR2 is YFSETQ in the germline V gene. The CDR3 runs 14 residues. CDR3 DNA sequence: TGCGCCAGCAGCATAGGGACAGGGGGAGAAAAACTGGTTTTT. Translated, it gives CASSIGTGGEKLVF.

This chain links TRBV5-1 with TRBJ1-4, with D unclear. V lost 3 bases, J lost 0 bases, and 12 bases lay in between. The CDR3 totals 16 residues. CDR1 and CDR2 (germline): SGHRS, YFSETQ. Here the CDR3 reads CASSSASGPTNEKLFF. In nucleotides, the CDR3 is TGCGCCAGCAGCTCGGCTTCAGGACCAACTAATGAAAAACTGTTTTTT.

The genes are TRBV5-1 and TRBJ2-3; TRBD1 or TRBD2 may be the D gene (6 bases each). Trimming took 0 bases from V and 6 from J, leaving 17 bases between them. Looked up from germline, CDR1 is SGHRS and CDR2 is YFSETQ. The CDR3 loop spans 16 amino acids. The CDR3 bases are TGCGCCAGCAGCTTGGATGAGGGGGGCAGTTCGGATACGCAGTATTTT. Amino acid sequence: CASSLDEGGSSDTQYF.

This chain connects TRBV24-1 to TRBJ1-2, with D perhaps matching TRBD1 (5 bases). CDR1 and CDR2 (germline): KGHDR, SFDVKD. There are 16 residues in the CDR3. Trimming cost V 0 bases and J 4 bases, with 14 bases left between them. The CDR3 nucleotides are TGTGCCACCAGTGATTTGTTTTCATCCAGGGTCTATGGCTACACCTTC. This translates into CATSDLFSSRVYGYTF.

The chain combines TRBV29-1 with TRBJ2-1; D may be TRBD2 (7 bases). Trimming removed 5 bases at V and 8 bases at J, with 22 bases between. The CDR3 has 15 residues. Germline loops: CDR1 SQVTM, CDR2 ANQGSEA. Written as DNA, the CDR3 is TGCAGCGTTTTTTGGGGGGGGACCCAGGGGCATGAGCAGTTCTTC. Translation gives CSVFWGGTQGHEQFF.

This clonotype was detected many times. This sequence joins TRBV15 and TRBJ2-7; 8 bases are shared with TRBD1. This CDR3 spans 14 amino acids. Germline V lookup: CDR1 LNHNV, CDR2 YYDKDF (reference sequence). With 6 bases clipped from V and 3 bases from J, the junction kept 7 bases outside the gene matches. CDR3 amino acids: CATSQGQGIYEQYV. CDR3 in DNA: TGTGCCACCAGTCAAGGACAGGGTATCTACGAGCAGTACGTC.

The V and J genes are TRBV24-1 and TRBJ2-3, with 7 bases lining up with TRBD1. The CDR3 contains 12 residues. Germline CDR1 is KGHDR and CDR2 is SFDVKD. Trimming cost V 9 bases and J 2 bases; bases outside gene matches: 1. The CDR3 nucleotides read TGTGCCACCGGGACAGCCACAGATACGCAGTATTTT. Translation gives CATGTATDTQYF.

The chain links TRBV5-6 to TRBJ1-5; D perhaps matches TRBD1 (5 bases). The CDR3 covers 16 residues. Germline V gene lookup returns CDR1 SGHDT and CDR2 YYEEEE. Trimming cost V 4 bases and J 0 bases, with 14 bases left between them. This CDR3 reads CASSSLSGASNQPQHF. The DNA of the CDR3 is TGTGCCAGCAGCAGCCTCAGCGGGGCTAGCAATCAGCCCCAGCATTTT. The full variable domain, in which reference TRBV5-6 and TRBJ1-5 provide the parts outside the CDR3, is DAGVTQSPTHLIKTRGQQVTLRCSPKSGHDTVSWYQQALGQGPQFIFQYYEEEERQRGNFPDRFSGHQFPNYSSELNVNALLLGDSALYLCASSSLSGASNQPQHFGDGTRLSIL.

The chain uses TRBV6-1 and TRBJ2-3, with D unresolved. CDR1 MNHNS and CDR2 SASEGT come from the germline V gene. This CDR3 is 15 amino acids long. Trimming cost V 4 bases and J 2 bases, with 13 bases left between them. CDR3 coding DNA: TGTGCCAGCAGTGGGGGATCGGGCCCCACAGATACGCAGTATTTT. This sequence encodes CASSGGSGPTDTQYF.